This TCR beta chain stems from a study of cytomegalovirus exposure and HLA in healthy donors. TCRdb keeps only in-frame clones here, not all; method: immunoSEQ multiplex PCR. In the table there are 100,000 to 150,000 clones, approximately 92% of which are singletons. The CDR3 is made up of 15 amino acids. The germline V gene encodes CDR1 MNHNS and CDR2 SASEGT. V was trimmed by 6 bases and J by 0 bases, leaving 15 bases between them. The donors were members of the validation cohort comprising some 120 subjects, separate from the roughly 600-subject first cohort. The chain uses TRBV6-1 and TRBJ2-7; a weak D match, TRBD1 (6 bases). The sequencing input was PBMCs. The source is a woman aged 18-35 years in good health and CMV-seronegative. The CDR3 is CASSGSRGSSYEQYF. The CDR3 nucleotides read TGTGCCAGCAGCGGATCCAGGGGTAGCTCCTACGAGCAGTACTTC.